The clone carrying this T cell receptor (beta chain) showed up just a few times. Its antigen is undetermined. These data are taken from a study of identical twins. Findings and limits, study-wide: Those out-of-frame alpha sequences shared by twins showed an excess of low generation probability. In drawing conclusions, the study used cross-sectional statistical analysis and did not follow the same donors. Partial confounding of zero-insertion analyses by invariant MAIT and iNKT cells was possible. Clonotypes of the beta chain that were abundant in cord blood carried fewer insertions (memory repertoires showed none).

Each CDR3 protein is one row after TCRdb ran MiXCR on the 5' RACE reads. The sample includes over 550,000 distinct CDR3 sequences, about 7.1% of them seen just once. The ends were cut back, 1 base at V and 5 bases at J, with 14 bases in the middle. The germline V gene encodes CDR1 LNHNV and CDR2 YYDKDF (reference sequence). The CDR3 has 15 residues. The sample was also linked to a second study, of yellow fever vaccine responses in identical twins.

Sequencing input: PBMCs. The receptor was derived from a woman under 30 in good health. The V and J genes are TRBV15 and TRBJ2-5; a weak D match, TRBD1 (7 bases). CDR3 sequence: CATSRARGVGETQYF. CDR3 coding DNA: TGTGCCACCAGCAGAGCCAGGGGGGTTGGCGAGACCCAGTACTTC.